This T cell receptor beta chain was profiled in a study of T cell responses to AZD1222 COVID-19 vaccine. General study results and limits: The breadth and depth of Spike-specific TCRs increased once two AZD1222 doses had been given.

This clone showed up just once. Its target is unknown. Produced via immunoSEQ multiplex PCR; TCRdb's table is partial and in-frame only. The table lists roughly 160,000 clones, about nine tenths of them singletons. From germline, CDR1 is KGHDR and CDR2 SFDVKD. The CDR3 sequence is 12 residues long. Trimming removed 12 bases from V and 3 bases from J, with 12 bases in between. This sequence joins TRBV24-1 and TRBJ2-3; perhaps TRBD2 as D (6 bases). The source material was peripheral blood, sampled on day 0 of AZD1222 vaccination. This clonotype was obtained from an adult in good health. Here the CDR3 DNA reads TGTGCCCCGAGACTAGTGACAGATACGCAGTATTTT. Encoded protein: CAPRLVTDTQYF.